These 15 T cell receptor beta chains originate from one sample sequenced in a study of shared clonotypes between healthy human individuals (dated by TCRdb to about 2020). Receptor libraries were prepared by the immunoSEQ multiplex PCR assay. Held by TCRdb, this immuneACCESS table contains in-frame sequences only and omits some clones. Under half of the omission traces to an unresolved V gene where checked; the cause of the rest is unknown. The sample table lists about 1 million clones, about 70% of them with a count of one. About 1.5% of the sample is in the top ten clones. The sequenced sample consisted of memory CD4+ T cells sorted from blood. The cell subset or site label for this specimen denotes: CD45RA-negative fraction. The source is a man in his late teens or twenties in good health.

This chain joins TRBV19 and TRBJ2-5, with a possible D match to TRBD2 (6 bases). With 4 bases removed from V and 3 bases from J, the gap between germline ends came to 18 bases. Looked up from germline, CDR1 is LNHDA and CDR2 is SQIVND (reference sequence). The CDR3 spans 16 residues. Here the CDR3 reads CASSRGPGVLEETQYF. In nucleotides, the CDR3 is TGTGCCAGTAGTAGGGGACCGGGAGTTTTAGAAGAGACCCAGTACTTC. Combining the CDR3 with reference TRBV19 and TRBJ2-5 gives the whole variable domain DGGITQSPKYLFRKEGQNVTLSCEQNLNHDAMYWYRQDPGQGLRLIYYSQIVNDFQKGDIAEGYSVSREKKESFPLTVTSAQKNPTAFYLCASSRGPGVLEETQYFGPGTRLLVL.

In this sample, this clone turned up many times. CDR3 protein: CSVGLLGDYGYTF. In DNA form, the CDR3 reads TGCAGCGTTGGACTCCTTGGGGACTATGGCTACACCTTC. This rearrangement joins TRBV29-1 to TRBJ1-2, with D hard to call. The CDR3 spans 13 residues. Trimming pared 4 bases from V and 3 bases from J, leaving 12 bases between. From germline, CDR1 is SQVTM and CDR2 ANQGSEA. Full variable domain (missing parts from reference TRBV29-1 and TRBJ1-2): SAVISQKPSRDICQRGTSLTIQCQVDSQVTMMFWYRQQPGQSLTLIATANQGSEATYESGFVIDKFPISRPNLTFSTLTVSNMSPEDSSIYLCSVGLLGDYGYTFGSGTRLTVV.

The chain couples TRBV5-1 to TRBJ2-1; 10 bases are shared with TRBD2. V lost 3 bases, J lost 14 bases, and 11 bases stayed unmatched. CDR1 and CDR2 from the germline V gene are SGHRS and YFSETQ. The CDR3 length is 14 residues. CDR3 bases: TGCGCCAGCAGCTCCCCTGAGCGGGGGGGGCCCGAGTTCTTC. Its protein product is CASSSPERGGPEFF.

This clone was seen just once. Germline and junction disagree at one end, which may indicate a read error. For the CDR3, the DNA is TGTGCTAGCAGCTTCCCCGACAGGGGTTCCTACAATGAGCAGTTCTTC. The encoded protein is CASSFPDRGSYNEQFF. This chain links TRBV7-7 with TRBJ2-1, with 8 positions matching TRBD1. The CDR3 has 16 amino acids. Germline V gives CDR1 SSHAT, CDR2 FNYEAQ (reference sequence).

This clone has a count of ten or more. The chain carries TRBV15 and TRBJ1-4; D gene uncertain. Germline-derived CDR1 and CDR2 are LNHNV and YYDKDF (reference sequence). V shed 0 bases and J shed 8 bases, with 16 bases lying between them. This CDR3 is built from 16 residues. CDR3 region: CATSREGFGDWEKLFF. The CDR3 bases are TGTGCCACCAGCAGAGAGGGATTCGGTGATTGGGAAAAACTGTTTTTT.

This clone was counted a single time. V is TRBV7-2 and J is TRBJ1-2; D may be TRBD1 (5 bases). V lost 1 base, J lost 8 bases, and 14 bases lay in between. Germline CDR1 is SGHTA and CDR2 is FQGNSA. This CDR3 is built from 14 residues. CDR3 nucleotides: TGTGCCAGCAGCTTAGAGGCAGGGCCGGGAGGCTACACCTTC. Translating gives CASSLEAGPGGYTF.

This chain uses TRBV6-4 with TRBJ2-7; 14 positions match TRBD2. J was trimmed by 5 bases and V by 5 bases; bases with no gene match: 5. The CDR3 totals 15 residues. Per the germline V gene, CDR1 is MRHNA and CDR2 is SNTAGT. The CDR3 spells CASSPGLAGVDEQYF. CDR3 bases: TGTGCCAGCAGTCCGGGACTAGCGGGAGTGGACGAGCAGTACTTC.

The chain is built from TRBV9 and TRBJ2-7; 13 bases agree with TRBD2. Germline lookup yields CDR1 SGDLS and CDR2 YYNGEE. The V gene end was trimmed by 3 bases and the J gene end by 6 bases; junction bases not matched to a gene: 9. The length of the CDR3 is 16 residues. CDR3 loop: CASSAGTSGIDAEQYF. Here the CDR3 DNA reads TGTGCCAGCAGCGCTGGGACTAGCGGGATTGATGCCGAGCAGTACTTC.

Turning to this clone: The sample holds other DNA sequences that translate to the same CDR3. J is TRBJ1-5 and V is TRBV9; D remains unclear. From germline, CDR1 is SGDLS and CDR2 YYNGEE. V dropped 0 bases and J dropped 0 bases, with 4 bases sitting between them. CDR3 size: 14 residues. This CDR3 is CASSVGNSNQPQHF. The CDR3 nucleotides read TGTGCCAGCAGCGTAGGAAATAGCAATCAGCCCCAGCATTTT.

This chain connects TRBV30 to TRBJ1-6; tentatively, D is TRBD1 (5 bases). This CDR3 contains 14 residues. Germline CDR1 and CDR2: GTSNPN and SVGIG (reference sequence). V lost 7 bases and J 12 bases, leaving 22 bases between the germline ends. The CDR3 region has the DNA TGTGCCTTGGTTCGATTTAGGGGTCTCCGACCCCTCCACTTT. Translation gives CALVRFRGLRPLHF.

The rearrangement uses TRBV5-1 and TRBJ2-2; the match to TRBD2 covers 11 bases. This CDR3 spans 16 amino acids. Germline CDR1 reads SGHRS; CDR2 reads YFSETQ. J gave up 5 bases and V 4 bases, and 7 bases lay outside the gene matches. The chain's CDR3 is CASSPPSGGRTGELFF. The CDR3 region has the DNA TGCGCCAGCAGCCCACCTAGCGGGGGGAGGACCGGGGAGCTGTTTTTT.

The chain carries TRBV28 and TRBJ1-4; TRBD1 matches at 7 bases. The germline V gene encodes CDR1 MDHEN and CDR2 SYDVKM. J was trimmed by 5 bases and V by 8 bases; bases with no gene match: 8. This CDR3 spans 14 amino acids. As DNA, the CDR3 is TGTGCCAGCCGAAAAGGACAGGACAATGAAAAACTGTTTTTT. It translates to CASRKGQDNEKLFF. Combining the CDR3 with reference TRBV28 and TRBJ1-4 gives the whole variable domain DVKVTQSSRYLVKRTGEKVFLECVQDMDHENMFWYRQDPGLGLRLIYFSYDVKMKEKGDIPEGYSVSREKKERFSLILESASTNQTSMYLCASRKGQDNEKLFFGSGTQLSVL.

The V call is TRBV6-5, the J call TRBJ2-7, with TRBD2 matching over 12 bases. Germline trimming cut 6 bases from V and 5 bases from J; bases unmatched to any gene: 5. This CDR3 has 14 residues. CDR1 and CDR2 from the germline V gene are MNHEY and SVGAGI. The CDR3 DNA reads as TGTGCCAGCAGGCGACTAGCGGGAGAGGACGAGCAGTACTTC. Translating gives CASRRLAGEDEQYF.

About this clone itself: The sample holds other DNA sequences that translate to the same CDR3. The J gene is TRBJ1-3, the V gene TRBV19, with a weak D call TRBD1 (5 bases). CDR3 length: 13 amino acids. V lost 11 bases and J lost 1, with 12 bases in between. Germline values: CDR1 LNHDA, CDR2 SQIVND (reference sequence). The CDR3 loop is CASTRGSGNTIYF. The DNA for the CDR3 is TGTGCCTCGACGAGGGGTTCTGGAAACACCATATATTTT.

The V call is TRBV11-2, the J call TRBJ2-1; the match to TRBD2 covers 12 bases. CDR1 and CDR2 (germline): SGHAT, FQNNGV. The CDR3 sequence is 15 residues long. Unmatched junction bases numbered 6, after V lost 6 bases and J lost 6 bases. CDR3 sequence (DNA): TGTGCCAGCAGGCGACCGGGACTAGCGGGCAATGAGCAGTTCTTC. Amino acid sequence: CASRRPGLAGNEQFF. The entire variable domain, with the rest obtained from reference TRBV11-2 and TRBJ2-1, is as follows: EAGVAQSPRYKIIEKRQSVAFWCNPISGHATLYWYQQILGQGPKLLIQFQNNGVVDDSQLPKDRFSAERLKGVDSTLKIQPAKLEDSAVYLCASRRPGLAGNEQFFGPGTRLTVL.